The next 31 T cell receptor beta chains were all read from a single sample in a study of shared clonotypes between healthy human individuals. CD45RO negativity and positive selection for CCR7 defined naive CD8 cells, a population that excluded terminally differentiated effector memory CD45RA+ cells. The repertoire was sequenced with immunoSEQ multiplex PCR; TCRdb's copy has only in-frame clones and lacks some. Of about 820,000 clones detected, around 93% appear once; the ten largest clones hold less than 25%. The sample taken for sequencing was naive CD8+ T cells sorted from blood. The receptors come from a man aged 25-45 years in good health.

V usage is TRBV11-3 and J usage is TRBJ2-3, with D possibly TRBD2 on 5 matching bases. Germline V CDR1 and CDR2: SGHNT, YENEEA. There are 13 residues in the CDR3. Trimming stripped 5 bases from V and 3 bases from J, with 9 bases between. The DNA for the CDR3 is TGTGCCAGCAGCGGGCGGGCTACAGATACGCAGTATTTT. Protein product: CASSGRATDTQYF.

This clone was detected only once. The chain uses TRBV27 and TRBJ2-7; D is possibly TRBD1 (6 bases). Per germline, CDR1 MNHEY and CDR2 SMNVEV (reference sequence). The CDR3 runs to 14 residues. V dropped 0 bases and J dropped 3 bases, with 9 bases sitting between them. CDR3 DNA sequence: TGTGCCAGCAGTTTATCCCGACAGGACTACGAGCAGTACTTC. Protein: CASSLSRQDYEQYF.

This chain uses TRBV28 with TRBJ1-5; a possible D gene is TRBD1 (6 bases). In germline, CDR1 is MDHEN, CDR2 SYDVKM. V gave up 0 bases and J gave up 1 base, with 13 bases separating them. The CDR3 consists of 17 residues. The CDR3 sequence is CASSLWGGQGSNQPQHF. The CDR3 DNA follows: TGTGCCAGCAGTTTATGGGGGGGGCAGGGCAGCAATCAGCCCCAGCATTTT.

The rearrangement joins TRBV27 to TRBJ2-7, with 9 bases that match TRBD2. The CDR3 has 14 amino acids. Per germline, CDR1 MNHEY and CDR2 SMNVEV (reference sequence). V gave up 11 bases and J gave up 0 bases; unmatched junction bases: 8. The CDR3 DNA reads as TGTGCCGCCAGCGCTAGCGGGGTCTCCTACGAGCAGTACTTC. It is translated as CAASASGVSYEQYF.

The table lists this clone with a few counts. CDR3 in amino acids: CASSGPQETQYF. The CDR3 DNA reads TGTGCCAGCAGTGGACCTCAAGAGACCCAGTACTTC. V gene TRBV2 combines with J gene TRBJ2-5; D not resolved. V lost 4 bases and J 2 bases, leaving 5 bases between the germline ends. The length of the CDR3 is 12 residues. Germline-derived CDR1 and CDR2 are SNHLY and FYNNEI.

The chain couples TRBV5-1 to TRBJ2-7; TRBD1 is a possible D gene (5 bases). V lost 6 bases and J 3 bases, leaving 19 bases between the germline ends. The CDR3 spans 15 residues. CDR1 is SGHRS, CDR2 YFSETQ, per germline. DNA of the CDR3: TGCGCCAGCACACCCTCGTCCAAGGGGAACTACGAGCAGTACTTC. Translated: CASTPSSKGNYEQYF.

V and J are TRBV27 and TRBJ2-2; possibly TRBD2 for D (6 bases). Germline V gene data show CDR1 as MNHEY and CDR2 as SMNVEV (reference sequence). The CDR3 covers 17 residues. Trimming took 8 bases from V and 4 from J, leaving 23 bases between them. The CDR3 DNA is TGTGCCAGCGGACTACAGACCCCAACTCGAAGCACCGGGGAGCTGTTTTTT. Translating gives CASGLQTPTRSTGELFF.

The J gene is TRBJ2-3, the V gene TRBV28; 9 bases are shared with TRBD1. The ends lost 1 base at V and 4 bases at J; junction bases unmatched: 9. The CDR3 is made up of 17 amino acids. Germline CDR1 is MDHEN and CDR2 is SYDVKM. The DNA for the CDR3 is TGTGCCAGCAGTTTATTGAGGGACAGGGTTCGGCCAGATACGCAGTATTTT. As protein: CASSLLRDRVRPDTQYF. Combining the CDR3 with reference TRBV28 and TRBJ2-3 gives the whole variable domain DVKVTQSSRYLVKRTGEKVFLECVQDMDHENMFWYRQDPGLGLRLIYFSYDVKMKEKGDIPEGYSVSREKKERFSLILESASTNQTSMYLCASSLLRDRVRPDTQYFGPGTRLTVL.

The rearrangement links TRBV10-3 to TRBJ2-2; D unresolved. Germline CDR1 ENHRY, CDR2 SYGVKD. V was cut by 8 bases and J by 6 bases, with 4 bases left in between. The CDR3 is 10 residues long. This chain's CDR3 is CAILAGELFF. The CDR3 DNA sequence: TGTGCCATCTTAGCCGGGGAGCTGTTTTTT.

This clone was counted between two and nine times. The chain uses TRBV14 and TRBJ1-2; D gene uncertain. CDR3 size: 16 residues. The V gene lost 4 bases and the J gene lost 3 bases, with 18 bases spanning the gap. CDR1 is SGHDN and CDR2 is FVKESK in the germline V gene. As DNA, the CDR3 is TGTGCCAGCAGCCTTCTCTTAGCGGGTCTTGACTATGGCTACACCTTC. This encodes CASSLLLAGLDYGYTF.

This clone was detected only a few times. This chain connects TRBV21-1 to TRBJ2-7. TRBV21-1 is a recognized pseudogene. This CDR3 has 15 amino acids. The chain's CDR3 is CATKRRTGRLREQYF. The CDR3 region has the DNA TGTGCCACCAAACGAAGAACGGGACGGCTACGAGAGCAGTACTTC.

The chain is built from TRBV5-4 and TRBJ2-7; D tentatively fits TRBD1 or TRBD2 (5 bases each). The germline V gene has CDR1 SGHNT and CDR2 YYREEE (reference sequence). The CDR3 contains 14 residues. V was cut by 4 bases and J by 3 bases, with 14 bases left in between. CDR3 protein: CASSHAGTGYEQYF. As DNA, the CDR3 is TGTGCCAGCAGCCATGCCGGGACGGGCTACGAGCAGTACTTC.

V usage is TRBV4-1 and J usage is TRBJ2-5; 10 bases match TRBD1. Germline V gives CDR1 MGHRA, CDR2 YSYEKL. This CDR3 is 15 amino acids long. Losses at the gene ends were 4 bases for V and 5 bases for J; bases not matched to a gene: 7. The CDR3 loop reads CASSPLTGGEETQYF. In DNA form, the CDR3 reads TGCGCCAGCAGCCCGCTGACAGGGGGCGAGGAGACCCAGTACTTC.

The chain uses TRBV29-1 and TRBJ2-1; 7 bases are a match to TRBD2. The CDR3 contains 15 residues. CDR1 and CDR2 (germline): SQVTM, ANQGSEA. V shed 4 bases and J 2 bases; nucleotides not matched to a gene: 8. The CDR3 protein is CSVVSAGTPYNEQFF. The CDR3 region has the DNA TGCAGCGTTGTGTCAGCGGGGACCCCCTACAATGAGCAGTTCTTC.

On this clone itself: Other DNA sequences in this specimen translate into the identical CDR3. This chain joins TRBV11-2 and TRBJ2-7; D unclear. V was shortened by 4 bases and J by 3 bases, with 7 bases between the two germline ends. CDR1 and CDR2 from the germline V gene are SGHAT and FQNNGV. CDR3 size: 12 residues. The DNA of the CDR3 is TGTGCCAGCAGCTCCCCCCTCTACGAGCAGTACTTC. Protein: CASSSPLYEQYF.

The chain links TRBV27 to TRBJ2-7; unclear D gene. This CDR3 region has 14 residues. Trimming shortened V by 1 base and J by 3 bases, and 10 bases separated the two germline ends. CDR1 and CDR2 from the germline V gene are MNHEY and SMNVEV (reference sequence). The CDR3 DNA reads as TGTGCCAGCAGTTTATATGGGGTAGGCTACGAGCAGTACTTC. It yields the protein CASSLYGVGYEQYF.

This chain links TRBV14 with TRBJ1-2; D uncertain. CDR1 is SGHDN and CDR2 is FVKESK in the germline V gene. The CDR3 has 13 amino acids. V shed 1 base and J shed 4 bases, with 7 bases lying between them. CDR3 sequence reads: CASSQGVGYGYTF. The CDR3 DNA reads TGTGCCAGCAGCCAAGGGGTAGGCTATGGCTACACCTTC.

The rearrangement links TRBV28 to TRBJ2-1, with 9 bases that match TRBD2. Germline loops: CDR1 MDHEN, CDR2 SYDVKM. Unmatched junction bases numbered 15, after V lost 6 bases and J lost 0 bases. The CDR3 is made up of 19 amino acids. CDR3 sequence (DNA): TGTGCCAGCAGCCCCGGGGGCGGGAGGGCCAAGAGCTCCTACAATGAGCAGTTCTTC. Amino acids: CASSPGGGRAKSSYNEQFF.

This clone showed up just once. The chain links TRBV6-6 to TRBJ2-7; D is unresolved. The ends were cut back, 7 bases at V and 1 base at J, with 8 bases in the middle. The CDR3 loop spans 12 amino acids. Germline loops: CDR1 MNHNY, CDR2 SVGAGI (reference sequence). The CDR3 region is CASKALSYEQYF. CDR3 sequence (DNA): TGTGCCAGCAAGGCCCTGTCCTACGAGCAGTACTTC.

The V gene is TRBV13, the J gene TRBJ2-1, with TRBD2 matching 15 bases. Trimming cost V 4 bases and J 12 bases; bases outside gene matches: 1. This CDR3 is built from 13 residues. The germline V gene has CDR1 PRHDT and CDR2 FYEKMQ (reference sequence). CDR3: CASSSGLAGGQFF. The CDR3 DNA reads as TGTGCCAGCAGCTCGGGACTAGCGGGAGGGCAGTTCTTC.

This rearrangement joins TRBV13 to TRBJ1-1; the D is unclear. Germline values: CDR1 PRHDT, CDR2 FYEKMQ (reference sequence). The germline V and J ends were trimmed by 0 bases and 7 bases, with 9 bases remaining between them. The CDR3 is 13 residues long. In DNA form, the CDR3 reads TGTGCCAGCAGCTTAGGACAGACCCTTGAAGCTTTCTTT. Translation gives CASSLGQTLEAFF.

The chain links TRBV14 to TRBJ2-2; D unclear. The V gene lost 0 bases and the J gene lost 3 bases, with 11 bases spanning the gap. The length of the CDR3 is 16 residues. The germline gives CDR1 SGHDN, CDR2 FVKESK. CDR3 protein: CASSQDFQVYTGELFF. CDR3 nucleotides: TGTGCCAGCAGCCAAGATTTCCAGGTGTACACCGGGGAGCTGTTTTTT.

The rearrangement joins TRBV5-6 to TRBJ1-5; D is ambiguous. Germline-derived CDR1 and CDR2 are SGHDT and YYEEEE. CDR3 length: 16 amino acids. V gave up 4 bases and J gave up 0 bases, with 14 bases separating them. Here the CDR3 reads CASSESGVYSNQPQHF. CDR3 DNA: TGTGCCAGCAGCGAATCTGGGGTTTATAGCAATCAGCCCCAGCATTTT.

The CDR3 sequence: CASSSDRAGYTF. CDR3 nucleotide sequence: TGTGCCAGCAGTTCCGACAGGGCGGGCTACACCTTC. The chain carries TRBV27 and TRBJ1-2; 7 bases line up with TRBD1. The V segment lost 4 bases and the J segment 8 bases; nucleotides outside the gene matches: 4. The germline gives CDR1 MNHEY, CDR2 SMNVEV (reference sequence). The CDR3 is 12 amino acids.

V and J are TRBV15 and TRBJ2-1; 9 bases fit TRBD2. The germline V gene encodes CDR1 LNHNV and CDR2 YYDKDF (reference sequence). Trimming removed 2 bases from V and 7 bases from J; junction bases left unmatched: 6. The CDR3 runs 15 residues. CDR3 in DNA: TGTGCCACCAGCAGATCCTTAGCGGGAGCGAATGAGCAGTTCTTC. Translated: CATSRSLAGANEQFF.

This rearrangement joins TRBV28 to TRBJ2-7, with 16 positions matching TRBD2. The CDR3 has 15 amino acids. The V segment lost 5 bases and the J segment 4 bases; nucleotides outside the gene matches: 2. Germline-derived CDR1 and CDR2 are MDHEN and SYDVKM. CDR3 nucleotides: TGTGCCAGCAGTCCGGGACTAGCGGGAGGGTACGAGCAGTACTTC. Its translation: CASSPGLAGGYEQYF.

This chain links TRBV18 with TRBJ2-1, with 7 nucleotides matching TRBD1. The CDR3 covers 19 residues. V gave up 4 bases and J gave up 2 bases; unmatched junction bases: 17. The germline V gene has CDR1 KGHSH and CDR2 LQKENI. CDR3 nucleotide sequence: TGTGCCAGCTCACTACCGCCCCGGACAGGACGAAGACCCTACAATGAGCAGTTCTTC. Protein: CASSLPPRTGRRPYNEQFF.

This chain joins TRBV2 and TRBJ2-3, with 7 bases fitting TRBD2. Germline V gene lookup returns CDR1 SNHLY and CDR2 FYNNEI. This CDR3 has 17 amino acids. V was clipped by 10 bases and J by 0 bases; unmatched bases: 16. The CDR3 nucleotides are TGTGCCATTACTATGGGGAGGGGCGGGGATAGCACAGATACGCAGTATTTT. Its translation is CAITMGRGGDSTDTQYF.

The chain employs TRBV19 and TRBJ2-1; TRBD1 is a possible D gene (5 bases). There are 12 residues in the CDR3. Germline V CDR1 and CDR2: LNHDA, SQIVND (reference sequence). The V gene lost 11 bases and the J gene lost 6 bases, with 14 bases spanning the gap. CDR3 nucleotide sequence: TGTGCCTCCTCGGTCCAGGGCAATGAGCAGTTCTTC. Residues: CASSVQGNEQFF.

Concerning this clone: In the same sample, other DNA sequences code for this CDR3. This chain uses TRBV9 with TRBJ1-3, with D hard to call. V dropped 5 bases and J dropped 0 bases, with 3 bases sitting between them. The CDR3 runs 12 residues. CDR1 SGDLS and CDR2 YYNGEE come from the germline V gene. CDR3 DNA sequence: TGTGCCAGCAGGGGCTCTGGAAACACCATATATTTT. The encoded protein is CASRGSGNTIYF.

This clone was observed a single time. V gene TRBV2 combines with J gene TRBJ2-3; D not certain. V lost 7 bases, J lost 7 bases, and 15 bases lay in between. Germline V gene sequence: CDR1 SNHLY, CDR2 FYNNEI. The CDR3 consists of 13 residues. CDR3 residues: CASTLLDVNTQYF. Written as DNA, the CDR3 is TGTGCCAGCACCCTCTTGGACGTTAATACGCAGTATTTT.